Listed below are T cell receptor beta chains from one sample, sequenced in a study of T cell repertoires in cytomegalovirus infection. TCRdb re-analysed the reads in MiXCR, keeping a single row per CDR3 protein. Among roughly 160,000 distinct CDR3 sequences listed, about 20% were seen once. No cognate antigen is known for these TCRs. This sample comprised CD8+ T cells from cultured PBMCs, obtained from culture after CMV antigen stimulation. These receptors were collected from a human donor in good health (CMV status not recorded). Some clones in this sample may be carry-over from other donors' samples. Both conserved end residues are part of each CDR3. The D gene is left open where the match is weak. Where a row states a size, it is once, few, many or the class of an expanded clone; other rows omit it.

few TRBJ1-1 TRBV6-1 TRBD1 TGTGCCAGCGGGGGACAGGGGGCGCGGACTGAAGCTTTCTTT CASGGQGARTEAFF
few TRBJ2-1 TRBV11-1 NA TGTGCCAGCAGCTTAGCCCGAGGGTGGGGTGAAGATAGGAATGAGCAGTTCTTC CASSLARGWGEDRNEQFF
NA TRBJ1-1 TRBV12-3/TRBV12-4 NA TGTGCCAGCAGCCCGGCCCAGGGCACTGAAGCTTTCTTT CASSPAQGTEAFF
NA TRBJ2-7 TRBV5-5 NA TGTGCCAGCAGCTTTGAACCGGGATATTCTATCTATGAGCAGTACTTC CASSFEPGYSIYEQYF
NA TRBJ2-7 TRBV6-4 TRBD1 TGTGCCAGCAGGGGAAGGGGGTTTGAGAACCTACAGGGGGCGAAGGTCTGCCCATACGAGCAGTACTTC CASRGRGFENLQGAKVCPYEQYF
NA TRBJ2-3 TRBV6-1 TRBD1 TGTGCCAGCAGGCCGGACAGGGGGCCGGCAGATACGCAGTATTTT CASRPDRGPADTQYF
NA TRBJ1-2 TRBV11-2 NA TGTGCCAGCAGTTCTACAGATTTACTGAACTATGGCTACACCTTC CASSSTDLLNYGYTF
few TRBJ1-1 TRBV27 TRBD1 TGTGCCAGCAGTCACCCCACAGGGGACACTGAAGCTTTCTTT CASSHPTGDTEAFF
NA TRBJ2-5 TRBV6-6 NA TGTGCCAGCAGTTACTCTAAGGCGGGGAAGGAGACCCAGTACTTC CASSYSKAGKETQYF
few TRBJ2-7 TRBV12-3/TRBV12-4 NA TGTGCCAGCAGTCCACACCCCTACGAGCAGTACTTC CASSPHPYEQYF
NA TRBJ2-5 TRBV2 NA TGTGCCAGCAGGAGGCAGGGACTCCAAGAGACCCAGTACTTC CASRRQGLQETQYF
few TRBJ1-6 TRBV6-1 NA TGTGCCAGCAGGATGCAGGCCTATAATTCACCCCTCCACTTT CASRMQAYNSPLHF
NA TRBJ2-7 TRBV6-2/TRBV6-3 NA TGTGCCAGCAGTTACTCGAAGCGGCTCTCCTACGAGCAGTACTTC CASSYSKRLSYEQYF
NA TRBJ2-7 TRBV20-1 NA TGCAGTGCTAGAGATCGGTCGACGGGGGGCGCCTACGAGCAGTACTTC CSARDRSTGGAYEQYF
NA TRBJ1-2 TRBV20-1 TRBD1 TGCAGTGCTCTCCGGGACAGGGGGCATAGTGGCTACACCTTC CSALRDRGHSGYTF
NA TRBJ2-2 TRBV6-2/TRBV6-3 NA TGTGCCAGCAGTTACTCGACGGGGGAAACCGGGGAGCTGTTTTTT CASSYSTGETGELFF
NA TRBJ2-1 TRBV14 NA TGTGCCAGCAGCCAAGATCCCACCAATGAGCAGTTCTTC CASSQDPTNEQFF
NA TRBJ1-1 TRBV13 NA TGTGCCAGCAGCTGGGACAACACTGAAGCTTTCTTT CASSWDNTEAFF
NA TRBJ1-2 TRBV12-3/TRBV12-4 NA TGTGCCAGCAGTTTGACTGACAGGCTTTATGGCTACACCTTC CASSLTDRLYGYTF
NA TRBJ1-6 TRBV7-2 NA TGTGCCAGCAGCCCCTACGCGGACTGGGAAGCACCACCCCTCCACTTT CASSPYADWEAPPLHF
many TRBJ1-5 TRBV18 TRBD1 TGTGCCAGCTCTACGGGACAGCTTCATCAGCCCCAGCATTTT CASSTGQLHQPQHF
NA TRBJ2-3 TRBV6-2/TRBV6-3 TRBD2 TGTGCCAGCAGTTACCGGCTCGGGAGGAAAGATACGCAGTATTTT CASSYRLGRKDTQYF
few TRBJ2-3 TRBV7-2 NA TGTGCCAGCAGCTTGTCATTAGGGGCAACAACTAGCACAGATACGCAGTATTTT CASSLSLGATTSTDTQYF